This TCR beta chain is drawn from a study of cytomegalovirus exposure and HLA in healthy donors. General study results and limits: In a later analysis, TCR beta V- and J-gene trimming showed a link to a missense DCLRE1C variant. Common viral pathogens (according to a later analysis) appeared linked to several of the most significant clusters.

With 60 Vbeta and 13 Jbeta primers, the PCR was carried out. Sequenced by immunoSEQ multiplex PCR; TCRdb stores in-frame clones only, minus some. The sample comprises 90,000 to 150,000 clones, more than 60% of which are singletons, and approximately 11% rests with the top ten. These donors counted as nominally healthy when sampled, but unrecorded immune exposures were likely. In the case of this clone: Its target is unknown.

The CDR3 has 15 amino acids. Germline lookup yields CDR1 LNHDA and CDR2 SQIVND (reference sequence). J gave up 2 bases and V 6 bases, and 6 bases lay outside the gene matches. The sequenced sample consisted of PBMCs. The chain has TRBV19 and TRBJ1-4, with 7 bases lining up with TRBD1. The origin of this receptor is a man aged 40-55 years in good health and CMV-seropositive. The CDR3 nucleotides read TGTGCCAGTAGCCGTCCGGGACAGACTAATGAAAAACTGTTTTTT. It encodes CASSRPGQTNEKLFF.